A single T cell receptor beta chain is shown here with its context. The antigen this receptor binds is unknown. Base qualities are not provided; no much larger clone lies one nucleotide away. What this sample's time point label stands for: about 28 days (+/-7) after the second vaccine dose. AZD1222 recipients given second doses at about 4 weeks or at about 12 weeks were pooled, since spike-specific TCR depth and breadth were not found to differ between the two schedules. The vaccinee samples were drawn from two UK trials, COV001 and COV002, one of which was a single-blind randomized controlled phase 2/3 trial testing AZD1222 (ChAdOx1 nCoV-19) in healthy adults. For TCRbeta chain sequencing, PBMC samples from trial participants were taken at day 0 and at day 28 after the second dose. The data derive from a study of T cell responses to AZD1222 COVID-19 vaccine listed by TCRdb under 2021. About the investigation overall: A total of more than 230 trial participants underwent TCR sequencing, of whom 207 received two doses of AZD1222 and some 26 received two doses of the MenACWY control vaccine. Enrollment into the trials was organized by age into subgroups of 18-55, 56-69 and 70-plus years, and those subgroups contained roughly 160, 29 and 62 TCR-sequenced participants, respectively.

Unmatched junction bases come to 1, with V trimmed by 4 bases and J by 3 bases. Based on the germline V gene (reference sequence), the CDR1 and CDR2 sequences are MNHEY and SMNVEV. The CDR3 sequence holds 13 residues, the cysteine and phenylalanine included. The only DNA kept is the CDR3, 39 bases in frame from the first base. On the study overall, not on this receptor specifically: The vaccine-associated CD4 TCRs covered the entire spike protein, and the dominant responses fell in regions 160-218 and 743-854. Conclusions about previously exposed vaccinees are limited, since just five or six AZD1222 recipients were seropositive for SARS-CoV-2 at baseline. Spike-specific TCR breadth and depth rose significantly after two AZD1222 doses compared with day 0 and with MenACWY recipients. Participants were mostly white British and included more females than males, and it was suggested by the authors that clonal diversity may have been underestimated. In the small 56-69-year group, the increase in depth fell short of significance, most likely because of low power. Because no day 14 peak-response samples were available, the repertoires could be characterized only after the peak T cell response. Epitopes outside the regions mutated in the B.1.351 and B.1.1.7 variants were reportedly recognized by nearly half of the unique spike-specific TCRs.

The CDR3 regions of human TCRbeta chains were subjected to immunosequencing. On the study's bioinformatics: Repertoire TCRs were checked for matches against a reference library of SARS-CoV-2-specific TCRs that had been generated using the MIRA antigen-specificity platform. Breadth was defined as the fraction of unique TCRs that were SARS-CoV-2-associated, and depth was defined as the fraction of total T cells that were SARS-CoV-2-associated. Using the MIRA data, each spike-specific TCR was assigned both to the spike region to which the TCR was reactive and to a CD4 or CD8 class. Log10-transformed breadth and depth values were compared by one-way ANOVA with Sidak's multiple comparisons tests. TCRdb provides this immuneACCESS table in a form limited to in-frame rearrangements. Some clones are lacking; in checked studies, under half of them reflect an unresolved V gene, and why the rest are absent is not known. The V and J calls and clone size come from that table; D and trimming were worked out from the DNA. This sample comprises approximately 82,000 clones, 92% of them detected only once. The ten biggest clones cover 3.1% of the sample.

The starting material was peripheral blood, obtained 28 days after the second AZD1222 dose. The origin of this receptor is an adult who received the AZD1222 COVID-19 vaccine. The chain is made from TRBV27 and TRBJ2-7; 9 bases in the middle match TRBD1. The CDR3 region reads CASSWDRDYEQYF. The nucleotides are TGTGCCAGCAGTTGGGACAGGGACTACGAGCAGTACTTC.